Below are 28 T cell receptor beta chains sequenced from a single sample in a study of blood T cell repertoires in COVID-19. Sequencing was performed with immunoSEQ multiplex PCR; in TCRdb, only in-frame clones are kept and a portion is missing. This table has about 260,000 clones, under 95% appearing once. Sequencing was carried out using PBMCs or T cells enriched from blood (not recorded which). Receptors originate from a man between 40 and 49 years old who had been exposed to COVID-19.

The rearrangement joins TRBV28 to TRBJ2-1, with D maybe TRBD2 (5 bases). The CDR3 is 16 residues long. Trimming shortened V by 3 bases and J by 0 bases, and 12 bases separated the two germline ends. In germline, CDR1 is MDHEN, CDR2 SYDVKM. CDR3 coding DNA: TGTGCCAGCAGTTTTTACCGGGATCCCTCCTACAATGAGCAGTTCTTC. Residues: CASSFYRDPSYNEQFF.

V gene TRBV19 combines with J gene TRBJ2-5; D may be TRBD1 (6 bases). The CDR3 length is 13 residues. Trimming left V 7 bases short and J 4 bases short, with 13 bases between. Per the germline V gene, CDR1 is LNHDA and CDR2 is SQIVND (reference sequence). Here the CDR3 reads CASIDRKGETQYF. The CDR3 coding sequence is TGTGCCAGTATTGACAGGAAAGGAGAGACCCAGTACTTC.

The gene calls are TRBV7-2 and TRBJ1-1; the D gene is possibly TRBD1 (6 bases). This CDR3 contains 14 residues. Deletions cut 5 bases from V and 4 bases from J, with 14 bases between. CDR1 is SGHTA and CDR2 is FQGNSA in the germline V gene. The CDR3 region is CASSESRGTTEAFF. The CDR3 DNA is TGTGCCAGCAGCGAGTCAAGGGGGACCACTGAAGCTTTCTTT.

This clone has just a few counts. CDR3 in amino acids: CAWSVTGYGSPLHF. CDR3 DNA sequence: TGTGCCTGGAGTGTTACAGGGTATGGCTCACCCCTCCACTTT. The chain carries TRBV30 and TRBJ1-6; the D gene is possibly TRBD1 (6 bases). CDR1 is GTSNPN, CDR2 SVGIG, per germline (reference sequence). This CDR3 contains 14 residues. Trimming cost V 0 bases and J 10 bases, with 13 bases left between them.

The genes are TRBV28 and TRBJ2-3, with D uncertain. In germline, CDR1 is MDHEN, CDR2 SYDVKM. CDR3 length: 14 residues. Trimming pared 3 bases from V and 4 bases from J, leaving 11 bases between. The CDR3, as DNA: TGTGCCAGCAGTTTGGCCCTAGTCGCAGATACGCAGTATTTT. The encoded protein is CASSLALVADTQYF.

This chain uses TRBV30 with TRBJ2-3, with TRBD2 matching 11 bases. V was clipped by 2 bases and J by 8 bases; unmatched bases: 6. CDR1 is GTSNPN and CDR2 is SVGIG in the germline V gene (reference sequence). This CDR3 is built from 14 residues. CDR3: CAWSTLAGDGTQYF. CDR3 coding DNA: TGTGCCTGGAGTACACTAGCGGGAGACGGTACGCAGTATTTT.

Here the CDR3 reads CASSTQTGNTEAFF. CDR3 coding DNA: TGTGCCAGTAGTACCCAAACAGGGAACACTGAAGCTTTCTTT. This chain joins TRBV19 and TRBJ1-1, with a weak D call TRBD1 (5 bases). Germline assignment: CDR1 LNHDA and CDR2 SQIVND (reference sequence). Trimming took 4 bases from V and 1 from J, leaving 10 bases between them. There are 14 residues in the CDR3.

The chain combines TRBV9 with TRBJ2-7, with 9 bases matching TRBD1. Trimming at V came to 4 bases and at J to 5 bases, leaving 7 bases not matched to a gene. This CDR3 has 14 amino acids. Germline V gives CDR1 SGDLS, CDR2 YYNGEE. The CDR3 spells CASSSHRGPNEQYF. CDR3 DNA sequence: TGTGCCAGCAGCTCACACAGGGGGCCAAACGAGCAGTACTTC.

V gene TRBV11-3 combines with J gene TRBJ2-7, with D possibly matching TRBD2 (6 bases). Germline-derived CDR1 and CDR2 are SGHNT and YENEEA. CDR3 length equals 17 residues. V was shortened by 0 bases and J by 3 bases, with 18 bases between the two germline ends. DNA of the CDR3: TGTGCCAGCAGCTTAGAGGGGAATCCTAGCGTTCGCTACGAGCAGTACTTC. It codes for CASSLEGNPSVRYEQYF.

The DNA for the CDR3 is TGTGCCAGCAGGGAGGACGGGAGGAACTATGGCTACACCTTC. Amino acid sequence: CASREDGRNYGYTF. V and J are TRBV25-1 and TRBJ1-2; D gene uncertain. Germline lookup yields CDR1 MGHDK and CDR2 SYGVNS. The CDR3 has 14 amino acids. The ends were cut back, 6 bases at V and 2 bases at J, with 13 bases in the middle.

The J gene is TRBJ2-2, the V gene TRBV9; D not certain. Germline V gene data show CDR1 as SGDLS and CDR2 as YYNGEE. The CDR3 extends over 13 amino acids. V was shortened by 0 bases and J by 6 bases, with 6 bases between the two germline ends. The CDR3 nucleotides read TGTGCCAGCAGCGTAGGACTTCCCGGGGAGCTGTTTTTT. Residues: CASSVGLPGELFF.

The chain links TRBV6-5 to TRBJ1-5; perhaps TRBD1 as D (5 bases). The CDR3 has 12 residues. Trimming cost V 7 bases and J 5 bases, with 9 bases left between them. Germline V CDR1 and CDR2: MNHEY, SVGAGI. CDR3 in DNA: TGTGCCAGCACTACAGGCTATCAGCCCCAGCATTTT. Its protein product is CASTTGYQPQHF.

The V gene is TRBV3-1 (or the pseudogene TRBV3-2), the J gene TRBJ2-2, with D perhaps matching TRBD2 (6 bases). This CDR3 region has 16 residues. V lost 2 bases to trimming and J lost 6 bases, with 16 bases between them. From germline, CDR1 is LGHDT and CDR2 YNNKEL (reference sequence). The CDR3 is CASSQWDGSIAGELFF. In DNA, the CDR3 is TGTGCCAGCAGCCAATGGGACGGGAGCATAGCCGGGGAGCTGTTTTTT.

The rearrangement uses TRBV28 and TRBJ1-1; 9 bases agree with TRBD1. This CDR3 is built from 16 residues. Germline V gene sequence: CDR1 MDHEN, CDR2 SYDVKM. V gave up 4 bases and J gave up 13 bases; unmatched junction bases: 19. The CDR3 is CASSSPGQGGLVSVFF. Here the CDR3 DNA reads TGTGCCAGCAGTTCCCCGGGACAGGGCGGGCTGGTGTCGGTTTTCTTT.

The rearrangement links TRBV29-1 to TRBJ2-7; 10 bases map to TRBD2. The CDR3 loop spans 13 amino acids. J gave up 3 bases and V 5 bases, and 4 bases lay outside the gene matches. Germline CDR1 and CDR2: SQVTM and ANQGSEA. The CDR3 spells CSVIAGGGYEQYF. CDR3 nucleotide sequence: TGCAGCGTTATAGCGGGAGGTGGCTACGAGCAGTACTTC.

With regard to this clone: Since no conserved phenylalanine or tryptophan closes the CDR3, a read error is the likely cause. Because the CDR3's place on the DNA is in doubt, the DNA is left out and the CDR3 is given as listed by TCRdb. This rearrangement joins TRBV5-4 to TRBJ1-1; the table calls TRBD1, which could not be checked here. Both ends counted, the CDR3 spans 12 residues. Per germline, CDR1 SGHNT and CDR2 YYREEE (reference sequence). The CDR3 protein is CASSGNTGQRVV.

The V gene is TRBV10-1, the J gene TRBJ2-7; D possibly corresponds to TRBD2 (6 bases). The CDR3 length is 13 residues. V lost 8 bases, J lost 0 bases, and 11 bases lay in between. CDR1 and CDR2 from the germline V gene are WNHNN and SYGVQD (reference sequence). The CDR3 DNA follows: TGCGCCAGCGCTAGCGCAAGCTCCTACGAGCAGTACTTC. Its protein is CASASASSYEQYF.

This rearrangement joins TRBV7-9 to TRBJ2-2; TRBD2 matches 8 bases. This CDR3 region has 16 residues. Per the germline V gene, CDR1 is SEHNR and CDR2 is FQNEAQ (reference sequence). V dropped 2 bases and J dropped 1; count of bases not matched to a gene: 3. CDR3 bases: TGTGCCAGCAGCTTATCCAGCGGGAGGAACACCGGGGAGCTGTTTTTT. Its protein product is CASSLSSGRNTGELFF.

This chain joins TRBV3-1 (or the pseudogene TRBV3-2) and TRBJ1-1; a possible D gene is TRBD1 (5 bases). The CDR3 extends over 14 amino acids. Trimming removed 2 bases from V and 4 bases from J, with 11 bases in between. CDR1 and CDR2 (germline): LGHDT, YNNKEL (reference sequence). CDR3 sequence (DNA): TGTGCCAGCAGCCAAACGGGGGTCGGCACTGAAGCTTTCTTT. Its translation is CASSQTGVGTEAFF.

The sample holds one count of this clone. The junction departs from germline at one end; a sequencing error may be responsible. The chain combines TRBV27 with TRBJ2-7, with a tentative D call TRBD2 (6 bases). Germline values: CDR1 MNHEY, CDR2 SMNVEV (reference sequence). The CDR3 loop spans 14 amino acids. The CDR3 is CASSLSREAVEQYF. Here the CDR3 DNA reads TGTGCCAGCAGTCTATCCAGGGAGGCAGTCGAGCAGTACTTC.

The V gene is TRBV5-1, the J gene TRBJ1-1; D not resolved. There are 14 residues in the CDR3. Trimming shortened V by 3 bases and J by 1 base, and 10 bases separated the two germline ends. Germline V gene sequence: CDR1 SGHRS, CDR2 YFSETQ. CDR3 DNA sequence: TGCGCCAGCAGCTCTCGGACTGGGAACACTGAAGCTTTCTTT. Translating it yields CASSSRTGNTEAFF.

The V gene is TRBV3-1 (or the pseudogene TRBV3-2), the J gene TRBJ1-2; D remains unclear. From germline, CDR1 is LGHDT and CDR2 YNNKEL (reference sequence). This CDR3 contains 13 residues. The V end lost 1 base, the J end lost 8 bases, and 11 bases lay between the germline ends. CDR3 protein: CASSQVVNGGYTF. For the CDR3, the DNA is TGTGCCAGCAGCCAAGTCGTGAACGGGGGCTACACCTTC.

Written as DNA, the CDR3 is TGTGCCAGCAGATTCTCGGATGAGCAGTTCTTC. Translating it yields CASRFSDEQFF. This chain links TRBV2 with TRBJ2-1; D not certain. Per germline, CDR1 SNHLY and CDR2 FYNNEI. With 6 bases removed from V and 8 bases from J, the gap between germline ends came to 8 bases. The CDR3 consists of 11 residues.

The rearrangement uses TRBV14 and TRBJ2-5; 12 nucleotides line up with TRBD2. V lost 0 bases to trimming and J lost 5 bases; unmatched junction nucleotides: 19. The CDR3 contains 21 residues. CDR1 and CDR2 from the germline V gene are SGHDN and FVKESK. The CDR3 loop reads CASSQEGAALAGGWLAETQYF. CDR3 DNA sequence: TGTGCCAGCAGCCAAGAAGGGGCGGCACTAGCGGGAGGCTGGTTGGCGGAGACCCAGTACTTC.

This chain links TRBV27 with TRBJ1-4; D is possibly TRBD1 (5 bases). The CDR3 has 14 amino acids. Per germline, CDR1 MNHEY and CDR2 SMNVEV (reference sequence). The ends were cut back, 3 bases at V and 5 bases at J, with 10 bases in the middle. CDR3 region: CASSLGGRNEKLFF. CDR3 bases: TGTGCCAGCAGTTTGGGGGGAAGAAATGAAAAACTGTTTTTT.

As DNA, the CDR3 is TGCGCCAGCAGTCAACTTATAGCTACGTATCCCCTCAGTGGTTCTGGAAACACCATATATTTT. It is translated as CASSQLIATYPLSGSGNTIYF. The chain is built from TRBV23-1 and TRBJ1-3; the D is unclear. TRBV23-1 is marked as an open reading frame, function uncertain. The germline V and J ends were trimmed by 2 bases and 1 base, with 27 bases remaining between them. There are 21 residues in the CDR3.

V usage is TRBV4-3 and J usage is TRBJ1-4, with a weak D call TRBD1 (5 bases). The CDR3 contains 15 residues. Per germline, CDR1 LGHNA and CDR2 YSLEER. V lost 1 base and J 4 bases, leaving 10 bases between the germline ends. Written as DNA, the CDR3 is TGCGCCAGCAGCCAAGCGACAGTGATTAATGAAAAACTGTTTTTT. Translation: CASSQATVINEKLFF.

The DNA of the CDR3 is TGTGCCAGCAGCCCTAACCGAGTGACAACAAACTATGGCTACACCTTC. This codes for CASSPNRVTTNYGYTF. The genes are TRBV6-2 or TRBV6-3 and TRBJ1-2; D is unclear. The V gene's germline CDR1 is MNHEY and CDR2 SVGEGT. Trimming stripped 6 bases from V and 2 bases from J, with 19 bases between. The CDR3 loop spans 16 amino acids.